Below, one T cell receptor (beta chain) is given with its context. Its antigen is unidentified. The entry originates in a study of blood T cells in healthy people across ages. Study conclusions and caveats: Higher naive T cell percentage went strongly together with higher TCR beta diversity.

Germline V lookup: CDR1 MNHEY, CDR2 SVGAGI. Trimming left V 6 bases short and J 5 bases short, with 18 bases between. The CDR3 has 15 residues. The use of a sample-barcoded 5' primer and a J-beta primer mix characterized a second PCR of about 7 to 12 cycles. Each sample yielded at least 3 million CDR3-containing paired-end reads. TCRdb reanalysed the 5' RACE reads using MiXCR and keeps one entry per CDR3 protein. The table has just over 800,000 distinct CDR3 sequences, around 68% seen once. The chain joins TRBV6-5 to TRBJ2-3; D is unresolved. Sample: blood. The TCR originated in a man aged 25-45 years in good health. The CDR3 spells CASRKNYPLGDTQYF. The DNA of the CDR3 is TGTGCCAGCAGAAAGAACTACCCCCTTGGAGATACGCAGTATTTT.